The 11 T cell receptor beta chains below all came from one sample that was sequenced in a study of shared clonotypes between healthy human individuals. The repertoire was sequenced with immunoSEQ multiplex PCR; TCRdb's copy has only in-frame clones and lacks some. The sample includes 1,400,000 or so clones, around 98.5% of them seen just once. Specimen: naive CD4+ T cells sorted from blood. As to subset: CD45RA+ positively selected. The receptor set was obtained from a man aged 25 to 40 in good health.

The CDR3 spells CASSKEGGPGLAGENGYEQYF. CDR3 in DNA: TGTGCCAGCAGCAAAGAAGGGGGGCCGGGACTAGCGGGAGAGAATGGCTACGAGCAGTACTTC. The rearrangement uses TRBV21-1 and TRBJ2-7; the table's D gene call, TRBD2, was not cross checked with the DNA. TRBV21-1 is designated a pseudogene. CDR3 length: 21 residues.

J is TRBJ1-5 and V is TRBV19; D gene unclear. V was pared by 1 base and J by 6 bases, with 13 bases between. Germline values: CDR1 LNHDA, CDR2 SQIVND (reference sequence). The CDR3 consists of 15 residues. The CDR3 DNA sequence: TGTGCCAGTAGTATAGGGTCGGCTTTTTCTCAGCCCCAGCATTTT. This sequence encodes CASSIGSAFSQPQHF.

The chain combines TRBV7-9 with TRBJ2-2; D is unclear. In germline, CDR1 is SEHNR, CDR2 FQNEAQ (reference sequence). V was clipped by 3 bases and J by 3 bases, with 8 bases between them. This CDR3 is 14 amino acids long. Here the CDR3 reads CASSFSTYTGELFF. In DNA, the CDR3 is TGTGCCAGCAGCTTCTCGACCTACACCGGGGAGCTGTTTTTT.

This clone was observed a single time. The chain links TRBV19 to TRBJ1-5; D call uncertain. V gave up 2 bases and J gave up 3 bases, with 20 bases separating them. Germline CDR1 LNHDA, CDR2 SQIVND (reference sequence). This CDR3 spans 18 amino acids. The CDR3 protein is CASSIFPPVFSDNQPQHF. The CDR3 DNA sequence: TGTGCCAGTAGTATATTCCCCCCAGTTTTTTCGGACAATCAGCCCCAGCATTTT.

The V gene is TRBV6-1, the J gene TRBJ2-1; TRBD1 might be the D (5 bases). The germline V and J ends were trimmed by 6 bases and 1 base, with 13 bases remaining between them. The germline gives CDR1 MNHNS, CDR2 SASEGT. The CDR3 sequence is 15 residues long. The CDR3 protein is CASSPRAVSYNEQFF. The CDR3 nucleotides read TGTGCCAGCAGCCCCAGGGCGGTGTCCTACAATGAGCAGTTCTTC.

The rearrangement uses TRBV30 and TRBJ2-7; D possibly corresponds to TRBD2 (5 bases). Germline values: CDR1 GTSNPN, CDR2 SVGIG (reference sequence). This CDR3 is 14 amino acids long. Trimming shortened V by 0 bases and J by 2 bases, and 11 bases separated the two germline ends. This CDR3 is CAWSVRGGPYEQYF. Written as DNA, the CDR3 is TGTGCCTGGAGTGTACGTGGAGGTCCCTACGAGCAGTACTTC.

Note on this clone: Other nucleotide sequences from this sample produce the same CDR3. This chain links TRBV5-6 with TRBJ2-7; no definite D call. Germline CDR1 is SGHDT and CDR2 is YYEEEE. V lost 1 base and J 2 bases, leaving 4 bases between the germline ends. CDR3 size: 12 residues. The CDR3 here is CASSLQAYEQYF. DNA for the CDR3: TGTGCCAGCAGCTTGCAGGCCTACGAGCAGTACTTC.

In DNA form, the CDR3 reads TGTGCCAGTAGTTGGGACCCAGGACGGTACGAGCAGTACTTC. Encoded protein: CASSWDPGRYEQYF. This chain uses TRBV19 with TRBJ2-7; D tentatively reads TRBD1 or TRBD2 (5 bases each). Trimming took off 5 bases at V and 4 bases at J, with 15 bases between the two ends. The CDR3 has 14 amino acids. Germline V gene sequence: CDR1 LNHDA, CDR2 SQIVND (reference sequence).

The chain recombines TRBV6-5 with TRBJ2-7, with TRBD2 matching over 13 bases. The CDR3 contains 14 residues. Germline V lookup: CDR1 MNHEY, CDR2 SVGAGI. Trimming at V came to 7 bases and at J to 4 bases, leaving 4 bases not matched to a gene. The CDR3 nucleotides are TGTGCCAGCACCCCACTAGCGGGAGGGTACGAGCAGTACTTC. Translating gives CASTPLAGGYEQYF.

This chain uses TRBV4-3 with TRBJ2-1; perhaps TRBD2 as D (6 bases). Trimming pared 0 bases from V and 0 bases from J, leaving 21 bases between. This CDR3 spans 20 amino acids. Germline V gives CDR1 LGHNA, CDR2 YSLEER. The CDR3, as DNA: TGCGCCAGCAGCCAAGATTTTCTAGGATCGGCGGGGAGCTCCTACAATGAGCAGTTCTTC. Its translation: CASSQDFLGSAGSSYNEQFF.

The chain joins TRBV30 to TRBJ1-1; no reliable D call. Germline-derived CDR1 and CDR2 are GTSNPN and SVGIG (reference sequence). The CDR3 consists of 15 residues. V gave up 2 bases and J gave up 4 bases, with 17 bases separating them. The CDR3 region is CAWSKRVPVGTEAFF. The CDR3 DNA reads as TGTGCCTGGAGTAAGCGGGTTCCGGTGGGCACTGAAGCTTTCTTT.